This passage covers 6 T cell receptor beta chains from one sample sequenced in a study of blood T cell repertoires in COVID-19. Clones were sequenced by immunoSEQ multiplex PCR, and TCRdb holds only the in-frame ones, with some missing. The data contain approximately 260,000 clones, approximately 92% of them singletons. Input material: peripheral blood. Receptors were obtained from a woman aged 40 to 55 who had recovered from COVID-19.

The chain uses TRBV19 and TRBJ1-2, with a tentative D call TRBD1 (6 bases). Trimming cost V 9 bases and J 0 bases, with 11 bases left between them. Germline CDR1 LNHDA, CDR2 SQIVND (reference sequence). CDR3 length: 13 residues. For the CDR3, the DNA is TGTGCCAGCAAGGACAGAGCTAACTATGGCTACACCTTC. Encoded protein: CASKDRANYGYTF.

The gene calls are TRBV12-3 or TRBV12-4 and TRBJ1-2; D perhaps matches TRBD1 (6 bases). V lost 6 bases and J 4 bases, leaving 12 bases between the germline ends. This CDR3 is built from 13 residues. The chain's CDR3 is CASRPGTSYGYTF. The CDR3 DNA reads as TGTGCCAGCAGACCCGGGACAAGCTATGGCTACACCTTC.

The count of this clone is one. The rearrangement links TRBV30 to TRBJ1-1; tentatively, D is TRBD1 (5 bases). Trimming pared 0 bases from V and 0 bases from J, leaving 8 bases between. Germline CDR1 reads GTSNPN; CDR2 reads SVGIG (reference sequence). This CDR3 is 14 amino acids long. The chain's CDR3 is CAWSVSGLNTEAFF. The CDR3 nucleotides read TGTGCCTGGAGTGTCTCAGGGTTGAACACTGAAGCTTTCTTT.

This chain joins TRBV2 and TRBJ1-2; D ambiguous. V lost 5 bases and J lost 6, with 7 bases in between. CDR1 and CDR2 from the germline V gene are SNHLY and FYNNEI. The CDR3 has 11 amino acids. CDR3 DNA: TGTGCCAGCAGTATCGAGGATGGCTACACCTTC. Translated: CASSIEDGYTF.

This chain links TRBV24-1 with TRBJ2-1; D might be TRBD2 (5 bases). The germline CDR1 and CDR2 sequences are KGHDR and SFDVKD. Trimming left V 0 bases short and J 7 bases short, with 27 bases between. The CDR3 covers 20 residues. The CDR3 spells CATSDLPSGLAGNMGNEQFF. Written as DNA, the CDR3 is TGTGCCACCAGTGATTTGCCTTCTGGGTTGGCGGGTAATATGGGGAATGAGCAGTTCTTC.

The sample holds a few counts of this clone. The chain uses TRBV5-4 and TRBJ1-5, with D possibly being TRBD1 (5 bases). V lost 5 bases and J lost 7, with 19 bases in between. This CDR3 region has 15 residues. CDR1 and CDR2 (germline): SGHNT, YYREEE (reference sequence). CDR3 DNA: TGTGCCAGCAGGGTACTCAGGGTTTCTAGACAGCCCCAGCATTTT. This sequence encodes CASRVLRVSRQPQHF.